A single T cell receptor (beta chain) is shown here with its context. No antigen is known for it. In patients chosen for sequencing, flow cytometry had shown CD8+CD57+ cell expansion. The data are from a study of CD8+CD57+ T cells in acquired aplastic anemia. Broader study findings: It was found that about 31 CD8+ CDR3 sequences were shared between patients and controls. Patients were compared with controls for CD8+ Simpson's diversity, and no significant difference emerged.

TCR beta VDJ and CDR3 profiles were obtained from a genomic DNA template. In TCRdb, the reads were re-called with MiXCR into one record per CDR3 protein. The sample has some 180,000 distinct CDR3 sequences, 63% seen once. V gave up 3 bases and J gave up 3 bases; unmatched junction bases: 5. The CDR3 has 16 residues. Germline CDR1 and CDR2: SQVTM and ANQGSEA. This TCR came from a human donor with aplastic anemia. This chain uses TRBV29-1 with TRBJ2-3; 14 nucleotides agree with TRBD2. Sequenced material: sorted CD4+, CD8+, or CD8+CD57+ T cells (not recorded which) from PBMCs. The CDR3 sequence is CSVEGLAGVNTDTQYF. The CDR3 DNA is TGCAGCGTTGAGGGACTAGCGGGAGTGAATACAGATACGCAGTATTTT.